These T cell receptor beta chains were read from a single sample in a study. TCRdb analysed the RT-PCR reads with MiXCR anew, one entry per CDR3 protein. Among more than 550,000 distinct CDR3 sequences listed, approximately 15% were seen once. The sample was memory CD4+ T cells from blood. The receptor source for this set is a female donor in good health, serving as a healthy control. The CDR3 runs from the conserved cysteine through the conserved F or W. Fields, in order: clone size, CDR3 length, V gene, CDR3 protein. Clone sizes are given selectively: once, few, many, or a class where the clone is expanded.

>NA|18|TRBV7-9
CASSPGQGGSSGANVLTF
>few|14|TRBV5-1
CASNLEGRTDTQYF
>once|15|TRBV11-3
CASSLEVSGSGEQFF
>few|16|TRBV5-1
CASSYGQEAHQETQYF
>few|12|TRBV29-1
CSVDRDLNEQFF
>few|14|TRBV6-1
CASSEVGWGGEQFF
>many|15|TRBV6-5
CASRAGLAGSYEQYF
>NA|16|TRBV11-2
CASSLGRGQGGDTQYF
>few|18|TRBV5-1
CASSLGQARSKPSYGYTF
>NA|12|TRBV6-1
CASSETVWEQFF
>few|10|TRBV25-1
CASSEYRMFF
>few|14|TRBV29-1
CSVERGINTDTQYF
>NA|17|TRBV30
CAWSVSIGSGSYNEQFF
>few|16|TRBV7-2
CASSLGGQGAGYEQYF
>NA|15|TRBV5-1
CASRLSSSGTGELFF
>many|13|TRBV6-1
CATAPGGTDTQYF
>NA|15|TRBV24-1
CATSEPTGGTEKLFF
>many|13|TRBV6-5
CASSKRAREPLHF
>few|14|TRBV24-1
CATSGFAAGDTQYF
>NA|15|TRBV19
CASSMSATGSETQYF
>NA|15|TRBV15
CATSREWSSPNEQFF
>many|13|TRBV6-2/TRBV6-3
CASSLRLNTEAFF
>NA|14|TRBV20-1
CSAALRGVNTEAFF
>many|16|TRBV7-2
CASSKQSGYSTGELFF
>NA|13|TRBV20-1
CSAVGTRNEKLFF
>many|15|TRBV6-5
CASSMRDSHSYEQYF
>few|16|TRBV27
CASSPGALPPYNEQFF
>many|14|TRBV5-1
CASSFGTNQETQYF
>NA|14|TRBV7-9
CASSLARQGMEAFF
>many|13|TRBV6-5
CATRTGNTGELFF